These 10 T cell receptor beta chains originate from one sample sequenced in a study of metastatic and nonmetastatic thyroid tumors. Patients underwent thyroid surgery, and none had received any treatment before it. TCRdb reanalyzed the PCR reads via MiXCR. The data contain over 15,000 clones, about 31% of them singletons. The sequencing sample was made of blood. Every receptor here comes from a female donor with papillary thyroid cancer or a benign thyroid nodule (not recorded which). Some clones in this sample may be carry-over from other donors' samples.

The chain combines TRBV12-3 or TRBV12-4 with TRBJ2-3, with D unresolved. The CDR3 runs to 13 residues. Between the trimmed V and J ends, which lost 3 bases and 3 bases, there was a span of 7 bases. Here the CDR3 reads CASSLMGTDTQYF. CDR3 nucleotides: TGTGCCAGCAGTTTGATGGGTACAGATACGCAGTATTTT.

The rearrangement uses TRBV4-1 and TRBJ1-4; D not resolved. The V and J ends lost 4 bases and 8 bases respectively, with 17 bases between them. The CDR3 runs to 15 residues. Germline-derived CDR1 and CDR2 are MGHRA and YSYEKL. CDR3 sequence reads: CASSLGGNAREKLFF. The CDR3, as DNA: TGCGCCAGCAGCCTCGGAGGGAACGCCCGGGAAAAACTGTTTTTT.

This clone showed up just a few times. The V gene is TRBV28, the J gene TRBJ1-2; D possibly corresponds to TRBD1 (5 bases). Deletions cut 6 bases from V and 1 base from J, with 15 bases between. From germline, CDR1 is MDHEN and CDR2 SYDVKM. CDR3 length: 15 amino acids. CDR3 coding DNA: TGTGCCAGCAGGCCTCAGGGACGGTTTAACTATGGCTACACCTTC. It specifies CASRPQGRFNYGYTF.

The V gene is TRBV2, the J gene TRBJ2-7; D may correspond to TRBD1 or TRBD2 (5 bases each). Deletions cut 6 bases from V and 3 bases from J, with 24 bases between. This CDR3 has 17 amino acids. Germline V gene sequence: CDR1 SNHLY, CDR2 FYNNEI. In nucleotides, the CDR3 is TGTGCCAGCAGACCGCCCTCGGGGACGTTTGTGGACTACGAGCAGTACTTC. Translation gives CASRPPSGTFVDYEQYF.

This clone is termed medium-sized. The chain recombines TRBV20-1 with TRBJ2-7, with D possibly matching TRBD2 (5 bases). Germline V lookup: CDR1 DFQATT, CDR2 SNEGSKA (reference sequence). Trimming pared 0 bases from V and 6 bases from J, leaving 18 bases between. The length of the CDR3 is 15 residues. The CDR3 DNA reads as TGCAGTGCTAGAGATGAGGGCGTAGGGTTACGCGAGCAGTACTTC. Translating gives CSARDEGVGLREQYF.

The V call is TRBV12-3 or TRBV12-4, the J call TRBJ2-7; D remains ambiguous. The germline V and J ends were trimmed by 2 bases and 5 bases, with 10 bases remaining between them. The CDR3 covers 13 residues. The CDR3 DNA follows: TGTGCCAGCAGTTTAAGGGTTAAGGACGAGCAGTACTTC. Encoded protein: CASSLRVKDEQYF.

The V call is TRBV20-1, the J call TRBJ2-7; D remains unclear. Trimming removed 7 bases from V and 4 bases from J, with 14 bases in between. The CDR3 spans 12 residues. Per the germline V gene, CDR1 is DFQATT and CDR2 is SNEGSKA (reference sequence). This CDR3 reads CSVITEIYEQYF. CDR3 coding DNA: TGCAGTGTGATCACGGAGATTTACGAGCAGTACTTC.

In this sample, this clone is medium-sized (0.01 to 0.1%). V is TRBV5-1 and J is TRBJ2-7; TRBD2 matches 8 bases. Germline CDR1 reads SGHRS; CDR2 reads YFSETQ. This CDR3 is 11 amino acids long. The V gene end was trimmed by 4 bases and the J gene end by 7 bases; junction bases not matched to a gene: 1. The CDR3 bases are TGCGCCAGCAGCCCGGGGGGGGAGCAGTACTTC. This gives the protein CASSPGGEQYF.

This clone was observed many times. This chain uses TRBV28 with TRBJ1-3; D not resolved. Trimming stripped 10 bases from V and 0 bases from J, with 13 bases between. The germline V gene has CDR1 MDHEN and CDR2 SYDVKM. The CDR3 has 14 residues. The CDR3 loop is CATNTHSSGNTIYF. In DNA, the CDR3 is TGTGCCACCAACACCCACAGCTCTGGAAACACCATATATTTT.

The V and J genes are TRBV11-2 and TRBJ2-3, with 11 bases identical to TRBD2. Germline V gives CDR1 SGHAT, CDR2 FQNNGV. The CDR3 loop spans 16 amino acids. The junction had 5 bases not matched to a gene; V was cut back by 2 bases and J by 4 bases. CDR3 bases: TGTGCCAGCAGCTTAACTAGCGGGGGAGGTGCAGATACGCAGTATTTT. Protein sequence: CASSLTSGGGADTQYF.